A single T cell receptor (beta chain) is shown here with its context. The antigen is undetermined. Autologous stem cell transplantation was followed by relapse in every patient, and brentuximab vedotin exposure varied. This specimen comes from a study of PD-1 blockade in classical Hodgkin lymphoma. Study results and caveats: Possible causes of repertoire differences, disease activity or prior therapy, remain undefined. Those achieving complete response showed baseline diversity like newly diagnosed patients.

Libraries were prepared by immunoSEQ multiplex PCR; TCRdb keeps only in-frame clonotypes and omits some of them. The repertoire holds more than 20,000 clones, with approximately 84% as singletons. The J segment lost 2 bases and the V segment lost 2 bases, leaving 13 bases of the junction unmatched. CDR3 length: 19 residues. Germline V gene data show CDR1 as SGHRS and CDR2 as YFSETQ. This sequence joins TRBV5-1 and TRBJ2-2; 9 bases line up with TRBD2. The receptor's source is a human donor with classical Hodgkin lymphoma. The source material was peripheral blood mononuclear cells (PBMCs), sampled at baseline. CDR3 protein: CASSLKALSGGHNTGELFF. CDR3 nucleotide sequence: TGCGCCAGCAGCTTAAAGGCCCTGAGCGGGGGGCATAACACCGGGGAGCTGTTTTTT.